The text below deals with one TCR beta chain. Its antigen is unknown. PCR used 60 Vbeta primers and 13 Jbeta primers. Method: immunoSEQ multiplex PCR; TCRdb's copy keeps in-frame clones and lacks some. Of 65,000 to 85,000 clones listed, around 80% are singletons. These data originate in a study of cytomegalovirus exposure and HLA in healthy donors. Turning to the study itself: Assignment to the Caucasian-associated ancestry cluster applied to around 82% of the roughly 400 genotyped donors. Findings of the study overall: Diagnosis of cytomegalovirus status made by the classifier reportedly showed high specificity and sensitivity. There were some V segments, including TRBV6-2 and TRBV6-3, excluded as indistinguishable.

Germline V gene data show CDR1 as SSHAT and CDR2 as FNYEAQ (reference sequence). V was trimmed by 5 bases and J by 0 bases, leaving 25 bases between them. This CDR3 spans 19 amino acids. The sequenced sample was PBMCs. J is TRBJ1-1 and V is TRBV7-7; possible D gene TRBD1, 6 bases. This sequence was found in a male donor in good health and CMV-seropositive. CDR3 sequence reads: CASSRNSLTDRMMNTEAFF. CDR3 sequence (DNA): TGTGCCAGCAGCCGAAACTCCCTGACGGACAGAATGATGAACACTGAAGCTTTCTTT.